These 15 T cell receptor beta chains share one sample of origin, sequenced in a study of vaccination effects on CD4 cells after COVID-19. These receptors are not linked to any known antigen. Ahead of sequencing, the ViraFEST assay grew antigen-specific CD4+ T cells using viral peptide pools. Culture proceeded for approximately nine days, and CD4+ T cells were then isolated. The study found no prior SARS-CoV-2 infection in the vaccine recipients, who tested negative for nucleocapsid antibodies. The assay was immunoSEQ multiplex PCR, and TCRdb's table has in-frame clones only and misses some. The sample lists just under 65,000 clones, roughly 76% seen once, with roughly 4% in the top ten. Sequences were derived from CD4+ T cells from PBMCs cultured with HCoV-OC43 spike peptides, sampled before COVID-19 vaccination. The subset denotes: HCoV-OC43 spike overlapping peptide pool stimulation. The origin of the receptors is a human donor who received a COVID-19 vaccine.

The chain links TRBV30 to TRBJ1-2; the match to TRBD1 covers 8 bases. Germline V gives CDR1 GTSNPN, CDR2 SVGIG (reference sequence). The junction had 12 bases not matched to a gene; V was cut back by 4 bases and J by 8 bases. The CDR3 is made up of 14 amino acids. CDR3 protein: CAWISGTGIGGYTF. The DNA for the CDR3 is TGTGCCTGGATATCCGGGACAGGAATTGGGGGCTACACCTTC.

CDR3 bases: TGTGCCTGGAGTGTAGACAGGGGCATCGATGAGCAGTTCTTC. This translates into CAWSVDRGIDEQFF. The rearrangement links TRBV30 to TRBJ2-1, with 8 bases aligning to TRBD1. This CDR3 comprises 14 residues. Unmatched junction bases numbered 6, after V lost 0 bases and J lost 8 bases. Germline V lookup: CDR1 GTSNPN, CDR2 SVGIG (reference sequence).

The rearrangement uses TRBV27 and TRBJ2-7; 9 nucleotides agree with TRBD1. This CDR3 comprises 15 residues. Germline CDR1 reads MNHEY; CDR2 reads SMNVEV (reference sequence). The J segment lost 5 bases and the V segment lost 7 bases, leaving 12 bases of the junction unmatched. The CDR3 spells CASKADRGGVNEQYV. For the CDR3, the DNA is TGTGCCAGCAAAGCGGACAGGGGAGGTGTCAACGAGCAGTACGTC.

This sequence joins TRBV7-2 and TRBJ1-2, with TRBD1 identical over 7 bases. The CDR3 is 12 amino acids. The V gene's germline CDR1 is SGHTA and CDR2 FQGNSA. The V and J ends lost 5 bases and 5 bases, in that order; junction bases with no gene match: 2. CDR3 residues: CASSPQGYGYTF. CDR3 sequence (DNA): TGTGCCAGCAGCCCACAGGGGTATGGCTACACCTTC.

The CDR3 loop is CASSTTFVGGSPLHF. CDR3 coding DNA: TGTGCCAGCAGCACCACTTTTGTGGGGGGTTCACCCCTCCACTTT. The chain carries TRBV5-6 and TRBJ1-6; maybe TRBD1 (5 bases). The germline V gene encodes CDR1 SGHDT and CDR2 YYEEEE. The ends were cut back, 4 bases at V and 9 bases at J, with 17 bases in the middle. The CDR3 covers 15 residues. Drawing the rest from reference TRBV5-6 and TRBJ1-6, the complete variable domain is DAGVTQSPTHLIKTRGQQVTLRCSPKSGHDTVSWYQQALGQGPQFIFQYYEEEERQRGNFPDRFSGHQFPNYSSELNVNALLLGDSALYLCASSTTFVGGSPLHFGNGTRLTVT.

The CDR3 here is CASRRDRQETQYF. DNA for the CDR3: TGCGCCAGCAGACGAGACAGACAAGAGACCCAGTACTTC. This rearrangement joins TRBV10-2 to TRBJ2-5; a possible D gene is TRBD1 (5 bases). There are 13 residues in the CDR3. The germline V and J ends were trimmed by 6 bases and 2 bases, with 10 bases remaining between them. The germline V gene has CDR1 WSHSY and CDR2 SAAADI.

The chain uses TRBV12-3 or TRBV12-4 and TRBJ1-2, with 9 bases fitting TRBD1. V shed 6 bases, J shed 8 bases, and the junction held 7 bases outside the gene matches. The CDR3 runs 13 residues. CDR3 region: CASSYTGGLGYTF. Here the CDR3 DNA reads TGTGCCAGCAGCTATACAGGGGGCTTGGGCTACACCTTC.

This chain joins TRBV11-2 and TRBJ2-1; D remains ambiguous. There are 13 residues in the CDR3. Germline loops: CDR1 SGHAT, CDR2 FQNNGV. The V end was cut by 5 bases, the J end by 9 bases, with 14 bases between. The CDR3 is CASSPWVRREQFF. CDR3 sequence (DNA): TGTGCCAGCAGCCCCTGGGTGCGCCGTGAGCAGTTCTTC.

This sequence joins TRBV27 and TRBJ1-6, with D tentatively TRBD1 (6 bases). V dropped 0 bases and J dropped 8 bases, with 17 bases sitting between them. The CDR3 has 17 amino acids. Germline CDR1 reads MNHEY; CDR2 reads SMNVEV (reference sequence). CDR3 nucleotides: TGTGCCAGCAGTTTATCAGGCCGGGGGCCGGGGGATTCACCCCTCCACTTT. Translating it yields CASSLSGRGPGDSPLHF.

The CDR3 is CASRPTGVHEQYV. The CDR3 DNA reads as TGTGCCAGCAGGCCGACAGGGGTCCACGAGCAGTACGTC. The rearrangement joins TRBV12-3 or TRBV12-4 to TRBJ2-7, with 8 bases aligning to TRBD1. The CDR3 covers 13 residues. V gave up 6 bases and J gave up 5 bases; unmatched junction bases: 6.

There are a few counts of this clone. The chain combines TRBV28 with TRBJ1-3, with D unresolved. The CDR3 spans 14 residues. Trimming took 8 bases from V and 2 from J, leaving 13 bases between them. Germline values: CDR1 MDHEN, CDR2 SYDVKM. CDR3 residues: CASRIGRAGNTIYF. The CDR3 DNA follows: TGTGCCAGCCGGATCGGGAGGGCTGGAAACACCATATATTTT.

V usage is TRBV30 and J usage is TRBJ1-4; 9 bases agree with TRBD1. In germline, CDR1 is GTSNPN, CDR2 SVGIG (reference sequence). There are 15 residues in the CDR3. With V trimmed by 3 bases and J by 4 bases, 6 bases remained unmatched. The DNA of the CDR3 is TGTGCCTGGAGGGGCGGACAGGGGTATAATGAAAAACTGTTTTTT. This sequence encodes CAWRGGQGYNEKLFF.

This clone appeared once. V is TRBV7-2 and J is TRBJ2-6, with D perhaps being TRBD1 or TRBD2 (6 bases each). V lost 8 bases, J lost 0 bases, and 20 bases lay in between. CDR1 is SGHTA and CDR2 is FQGNSA in the germline V gene. The CDR3 runs 18 residues. DNA of the CDR3: TGTGCCAGCCGCCCCCTCGGGGGACAACTCTCTGGGGCCAACGTCCTGACTTTC. As protein: CASRPLGGQLSGANVLTF.

This clone has just one count. The J gene is TRBJ2-3, the V gene TRBV7-2; TRBD2 agrees at 7 bases. CDR1 and CDR2 from the germline V gene are SGHTA and FQGNSA. There are 17 residues in the CDR3. The ends lost 0 bases at V and 1 base at J; junction bases unmatched: 7. The CDR3 DNA is TGTGCCAGCAGCTTAGCGCTTTTGGGGGGGGGCACAGATACGCAGTATTTT. The encoded protein is CASSLALLGGGTDTQYF.

The V call is TRBV5-6, the J call TRBJ1-1, with D tentatively TRBD1 (5 bases). The CDR3 runs 15 residues. The germline gives CDR1 SGHDT, CDR2 YYEEEE. Trimming stripped 7 bases from V and 3 bases from J, with 19 bases between. CDR3 sequence (DNA): TGTGCCAGCCGAGGGCGGGGCAGGATCGACACTGAAGCTTTCTTT. The encoded protein is CASRGRGRIDTEAFF.